This T cell receptor beta chain was captured in a study of cytomegalovirus exposure and HLA in healthy donors. Study-level points and caveats: Productive status was seen about 90% or about 30% of the time for most TCR beta V segments in an earlier analysis.

In the PCR, 60 Vbeta and 13 Jbeta primers were used. Assay: immunoSEQ multiplex PCR; the TCRdb copy retains only in-frame clones and omits some. The sample has about 150,000 clones; over 80% are singletons. Nominally healthy donors were sampled, though unrecorded immune exposures were likely. Remarks on this clone: Its antigen remains unknown.

This sequence originates from a boy younger than 10 in good health and CMV-seronegative. Input material: PBMCs.

The CDR3 region is CASSIVPRTGDGYTF. The CDR3 DNA reads as TGTGCCAGTAGTATAGTCCCACGGACAGGGGACGGCTACACCTTC. This chain uses TRBV19 with TRBJ1-2; 9 positions match TRBD1. With V trimmed by 1 base and J by 8 bases, 8 bases remained unmatched. There are 15 residues in the CDR3. CDR1 is LNHDA and CDR2 is SQIVND in the germline V gene (reference sequence). Full variable domain (outside the CDR3, taken from reference TRBV19 and TRBJ1-2): DGGITQSPKYLFRKEGQNVTLSCEQNLNHDAMYWYRQDPGQGLRLIYYSQIVNDFQKGDIAEGYSVSREKKESFPLTVTSAQKNPTAFYLCASSIVPRTGDGYTFGSGTRLTVV.